The source of this T cell receptor beta chain is a study of T cells in Graves' hyperthyroidism and ophthalmopathy. On the study more broadly: Peripheral blood samples were taken at initial diagnosis, prior to any treatment.

Researchers amplified the TCR beta CDR3 regions from RNA transcripts. An initial round of RT-PCR targeting the TCR CDR3 relied on the HTBI primer set. Each CDR3 protein gets one entry after TCRdb re-called the multiplex PCR reads with MiXCR. The data contain 100,000 to 130,000 distinct CDR3 sequences, roughly 15% of them seen just once; the ten biggest clones take up 42%. Patients between 18 and 65 years old had hyperthyroidism, newly diagnosed and lasting under 2 months. The PBMCs were taken from approximately 11 ml of fresh peripheral blood. The source is a woman aged 45-60 years with Graves' hyperthyroidism. Sequencing used blood.

CDR3 nucleotides: TGTGCCAGCAGTTTCGGACAGGTAAAAGGTGAAGCTTTCTTT. Translated, it gives CASSFGQVKGEAFF. The J gene is TRBJ1-1, the V gene TRBV12-3 or TRBV12-4, with 7 positions matching TRBD1. CDR3 length: 14 amino acids. The V segment lost 3 bases and the J segment 7 bases; nucleotides outside the gene matches: 8.